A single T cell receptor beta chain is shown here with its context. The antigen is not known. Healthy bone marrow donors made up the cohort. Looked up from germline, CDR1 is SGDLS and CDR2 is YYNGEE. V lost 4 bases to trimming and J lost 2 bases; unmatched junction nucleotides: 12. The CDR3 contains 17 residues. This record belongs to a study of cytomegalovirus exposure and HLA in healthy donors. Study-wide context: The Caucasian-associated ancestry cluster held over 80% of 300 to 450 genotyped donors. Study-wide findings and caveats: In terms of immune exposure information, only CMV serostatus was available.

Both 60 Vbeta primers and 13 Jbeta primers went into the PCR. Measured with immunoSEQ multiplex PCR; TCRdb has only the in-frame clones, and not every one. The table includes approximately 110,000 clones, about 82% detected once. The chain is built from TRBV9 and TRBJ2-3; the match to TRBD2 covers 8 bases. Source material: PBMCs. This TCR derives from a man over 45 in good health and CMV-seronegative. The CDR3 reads CASSLVSGGDYTDTQYF. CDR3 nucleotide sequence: TGTGCCAGCAGCCTCGTGAGCGGGGGAGACTACACAGATACGCAGTATTTT.